This T cell receptor beta chain was observed in a study of cytomegalovirus exposure and HLA in healthy donors. This clone was counted only a few times. 13 Jbeta primers and 60 Vbeta primers were used for the PCR. Profiling relied on immunoSEQ multiplex PCR, and the TCRdb table lists in-frame clones only, not all of them. The sample contains more than 140,000 clones, 82% of which appear only once. V was pared by 2 bases and J by 0 bases, with 8 bases between. The CDR3 length is 15 residues. The germline gives CDR1 MNHNY, CDR2 SVGAGI (reference sequence). J is TRBJ1-3 and V is TRBV6-6; D unresolved. Sequenced sample: PBMCs. This clonotype was sampled from a man aged 18 to 35 in good health and CMV-seropositive. The CDR3 here is CASSYKPRSGNTIYF. CDR3 nucleotide sequence: TGTGCCAGCAGTTACAAGCCACGCTCTGGAAACACCATATATTTT.